Presented here are 20 T cell receptor beta chains from one specimen sequenced in a study of blood T cell repertoires in COVID-19. The assay was immunoSEQ multiplex PCR, and TCRdb's table has in-frame clones only and misses some. The data show 300,000 or so clones, approximately 88% seen once. Sequencing was done on a sample of peripheral blood. These receptor sequences come from a man aged 18-30 years who had recovered from COVID-19.

V and J are TRBV15 and TRBJ2-5; 10 nucleotides match TRBD2. This CDR3 is built from 16 residues. Trimming at V came to 0 bases and at J to 4 bases, leaving 5 bases not matched to a gene. Germline V lookup: CDR1 LNHNV, CDR2 YYDKDF (reference sequence). CDR3 region: CATSRDQASGRETQYF. CDR3 DNA sequence: TGTGCCACCAGCAGAGATCAAGCTAGCGGGAGAGAGACCCAGTACTTC.

The chain joins TRBV3-1 (or the pseudogene TRBV3-2) to TRBJ1-3, with unresolved D. This CDR3 has 13 residues. With 3 bases removed from V and 3 bases from J, the gap between germline ends came to 6 bases. Germline assignment: CDR1 LGHDT and CDR2 YNNKEL (reference sequence). CDR3 sequence (DNA): TGTGCCAGCAGCCAGGCGGATGGAAACACCATATATTTT. Its translation: CASSQADGNTIYF.

On this clone itself: In the same sample, other DNA sequences code for this CDR3. The V call is TRBV7-3, the J call TRBJ1-6; 7 bases are a match to TRBD1. The CDR3 consists of 14 residues. V lost 5 bases, J lost 7 bases, and 5 bases stayed unmatched. The germline V gene encodes CDR1 SGHTA and CDR2 FQGTGA. The CDR3 sequence: CASSLGTENSPLHF. CDR3 sequence (DNA): TGTGCCAGCAGCCTCGGGACAGAGAATTCACCCCTCCACTTT.

The V call is TRBV6-5, the J call TRBJ2-3, with TRBD1 identical over 7 bases. The germline gives CDR1 MNHEY, CDR2 SVGAGI. This CDR3 has 14 amino acids. The junction had 8 bases not matched to a gene; V was cut back by 6 bases and J by 5 bases. CDR3 coding DNA: TGTGCCAGCAGGACTGACAGGGATCGAGATACGCAGTATTTT. It is translated as CASRTDRDRDTQYF.

The J gene is TRBJ1-2, the V gene TRBV18; no reliable D call. Germline lookup yields CDR1 KGHSH and CDR2 LQKENI. Trimming took 3 bases from V and 6 from J, leaving 17 bases between them. The CDR3 sequence is 15 residues long. CDR3 sequence reads: CASSPGGGISNGYTF. DNA for the CDR3: TGTGCCAGCTCACCTGGAGGCGGGATCTCTAATGGCTACACCTTC. The full variable domain, with the rest looked up from reference TRBV18 and TRBJ1-2, is NAGVMQNPRHLVRRRGQEARLRCSPMKGHSHVYWYRQLPEEGLKFMVYLQKENIIDESGMPKERFSAEFPKEGPSILRIQQVVRGDSAAYFCASSPGGGISNGYTFGSGTRLTVV.

This clone came up once. V is TRBV9 and J is TRBJ1-2; 9 nucleotides agree with TRBD1. CDR1 is SGDLS, CDR2 YYNGEE, per germline. The CDR3 totals 14 residues. V was pared by 4 bases and J by 3 bases, with 4 bases of the junction left unmatched. The CDR3 sequence is CASSPGQGDYGYTF. The CDR3, as DNA: TGTGCCAGCAGCCCGGGACAGGGTGACTATGGCTACACCTTC.

The chain has TRBV5-6 and TRBJ1-1; maybe TRBD1 (6 bases). There are 16 residues in the CDR3. Germline loops: CDR1 SGHDT, CDR2 YYEEEE. The V end lost 1 base, the J end lost 5 bases, and 18 bases lay between the germline ends. In nucleotides, the CDR3 is TGTGCCAGCAGCTTGACGAGGGGGTCCGGGTGGACTGAAGCTTTCTTT. Translating gives CASSLTRGSGWTEAFF.

The CDR3, as DNA: TGTGCAACCGGCGGGCGCTACGAGCAGTACTTC. This sequence encodes CATGGRYEQYF. The rearrangement links TRBV15 to TRBJ2-7, with TRBD2 as a possible D gene (5 bases). This CDR3 is built from 11 residues. Germline CDR1 reads LNHNV; CDR2 reads YYDKDF (reference sequence).

The chain is built from TRBV7-2 and TRBJ2-2; 10 bases match TRBD2. The CDR3 spans 14 residues. Germline CDR1 is SGHTA and CDR2 is FQGNSA. V lost 1 base and J lost 8; bases outside the gene matches: 1. Here the CDR3 reads CASSLELAGGELFF. The CDR3 DNA is TGTGCCAGCAGCTTAGAACTAGCGGGAGGGGAGCTGTTTTTT.

J is TRBJ2-1 and V is TRBV6-4; D is perhaps TRBD2 (5 bases). The CDR3 runs 12 residues. V lost 2 bases and J lost 10, with 9 bases in between. The germline V gene encodes CDR1 MRHNA and CDR2 SNTAGT. The CDR3 region is CASSDGRREQFF. The CDR3, as DNA: TGTGCCAGCAGTGACGGGCGGAGGGAGCAGTTCTTC.

The V gene is TRBV7-9, the J gene TRBJ1-3, with no clear D. Trimming cost V 4 bases and J 2 bases, with 9 bases left between them. Per germline, CDR1 SEHNR and CDR2 FQNEAQ (reference sequence). The CDR3 loop spans 14 amino acids. The CDR3 spells CASSSGLTGNTIYF. CDR3 nucleotide sequence: TGTGCCAGCAGCTCCGGGTTGACTGGAAACACCATATATTTT.

This clone is a singleton in its sample. This chain connects TRBV3-1 (or the pseudogene TRBV3-2) to TRBJ1-5; 7 bases map to TRBD1. Germline lookup yields CDR1 LGHDT and CDR2 YNNKEL (reference sequence). There are 16 residues in the CDR3. Trimming took 3 bases from V and 0 from J; bases not matched to a gene: 5. CDR3 residues: CASSQGTAYSNQPQHF. CDR3 sequence (DNA): TGTGCCAGCAGCCAGGGGACAGCATATAGCAATCAGCCCCAGCATTTT.

This chain connects TRBV5-4 to TRBJ2-2; 8 bases are a match to TRBD1. Germline assignment: CDR1 SGHNT and CDR2 YYREEE (reference sequence). Unmatched junction bases numbered 14, after V lost 0 bases and J lost 7 bases. The CDR3 is 18 residues long. The CDR3 DNA follows: TGTGCCAGCAGCTTGGGAGGGGACGGCAGGGGGCGCGTCGGGGAGCTGTTTTTT. Translation: CASSLGGDGRGRVGELFF.

This rearrangement joins TRBV6-5 to TRBJ2-2, with unresolved D. Deletions cut 5 bases from V and 3 bases from J, with 10 bases between. The length of the CDR3 is 14 residues. The germline gives CDR1 MNHEY, CDR2 SVGAGI. The CDR3 DNA follows: TGTGCCAGCAGTATTGACACTTACACCGGGGAGCTGTTTTTT. Amino acids: CASSIDTYTGELFF.

The V gene is TRBV11-2, the J gene TRBJ2-3; TRBD2 might be the D (5 bases). Germline V CDR1 and CDR2: SGHAT, FQNNGV. Between the trimmed V and J ends, which lost 5 bases and 2 bases, there was a span of 11 bases. The CDR3 has 14 residues. The CDR3 bases are TGTGCCAGCAGCCCAAGGGAGACCACAGATACGCAGTATTTT. It specifies CASSPRETTDTQYF. The whole variable domain, filled in from reference TRBV11-2 and TRBJ2-3, reads EAGVAQSPRYKIIEKRQSVAFWCNPISGHATLYWYQQILGQGPKLLIQFQNNGVVDDSQLPKDRFSAERLKGVDSTLKIQPAKLEDSAVYLCASSPRETTDTQYFGPGTRLTVL.

The gene calls are TRBV7-2 and TRBJ2-7; D is possibly TRBD1 (6 bases). V lost 5 bases and J 2 bases, leaving 13 bases between the germline ends. This CDR3 is built from 14 residues. CDR1 and CDR2 from the germline V gene are SGHTA and FQGNSA. This CDR3 reads CASSIGQLTYEQYF. CDR3 nucleotide sequence: TGTGCCAGCAGCATTGGACAGCTAACCTACGAGCAGTACTTC.

V usage is TRBV2 and J usage is TRBJ2-1, with D perhaps TRBD2 (6 bases). CDR3 size: 15 residues. Germline loops: CDR1 SNHLY, CDR2 FYNNEI. The ends were cut back, 7 bases at V and 3 bases at J, with 16 bases in the middle. In DNA form, the CDR3 reads TGTGCCAGCATCGGAGGGCGGGGAGGCTACAATGAGCAGTTCTTC. Translation: CASIGGRGGYNEQFF.

This chain uses TRBV19 with TRBJ2-1, with TRBD2 matching over 7 bases. V lost 6 bases to trimming and J lost 3 bases; unmatched junction nucleotides: 11. The CDR3 has 16 residues. CDR1 is LNHDA, CDR2 SQIVND, per germline (reference sequence). The CDR3 DNA follows: TGTGCCAGTAGGGGCGGGGTAGCGGGTCTCTACAATGAGCAGTTCTTC. Encoded protein: CASRGGVAGLYNEQFF. Together with reference TRBV19 and TRBJ2-1, the CDR3 gives the full variable domain: DGGITQSPKYLFRKEGQNVTLSCEQNLNHDAMYWYRQDPGQGLRLIYYSQIVNDFQKGDIAEGYSVSREKKESFPLTVTSAQKNPTAFYLCASRGGVAGLYNEQFFGPGTRLTVL.

This rearrangement joins TRBV10-3 to TRBJ2-1; 10 nucleotides line up with TRBD2. Unmatched junction bases numbered 6, after V lost 3 bases and J lost 7 bases. CDR3 length equals 15 residues. From germline, CDR1 is ENHRY and CDR2 SYGVKD. Written as DNA, the CDR3 is TGTGCCATCAGTGACCTAGCGGGAGTGTCTAATGAGCAGTTCTTC. Translation gives CAISDLAGVSNEQFF.

V usage is TRBV5-6 and J usage is TRBJ2-5; tentative D call: TRBD2 (6 bases). The CDR3 sequence is 13 residues long. Germline assignment: CDR1 SGHDT and CDR2 YYEEEE. The germline V and J ends were trimmed by 3 bases and 5 bases, with 11 bases remaining between them. Here the CDR3 DNA reads TGTGCCAGCAGCTCTGTTGGGGGGGAGACCCAGTACTTC. Translating gives CASSSVGGETQYF.